These 19 T cell receptor beta chains came from one sample sequenced in a study of T cell repertoires in cytomegalovirus infection. Each CDR3 protein gets one entry after TCRdb re-called the reads with MiXCR. The table lists 750,000 to 900,000 distinct CDR3 sequences, 25% to 35% of them singletons. These receptors have no identified antigens. This material consisted of cultured CD8+ T cells from PBMCs, taken from culture after CMV antigen stimulation. These receptors came from a human donor in good health (CMV status not recorded). Some clones in this sample may be carry-over from other donors' samples.

This clonotype was observed a single time. The J gene is TRBJ1-1, the V gene TRBV19; 10 nucleotides agree with TRBD1. This CDR3 is 15 amino acids long. The J segment lost 3 bases and the V segment lost 5 bases, leaving 6 bases of the junction unmatched. Germline assignment: CDR1 LNHDA and CDR2 SQIVND (reference sequence). The CDR3 loop is CASSRPGQGYTEAFF. Here the CDR3 DNA reads TGTGCCAGTAGTCGTCCGGGACAGGGGTACACTGAAGCTTTCTTT.

This clonotype was observed many times. The chain employs TRBV7-8 and TRBJ2-1; TRBD2 matches 14 bases. From germline, CDR1 is SGHVS and CDR2 FQNEAQ. Trimming removed 2 bases from V and 1 base from J; junction bases left unmatched: 4. This CDR3 is 18 amino acids long. CDR3 sequence: CASSLPTSGGASYNEQFF. The CDR3 coding sequence is TGTGCCAGCAGCTTACCGACTAGCGGGGGGGCGTCCTACAATGAGCAGTTCTTC. The entire variable domain, with the rest obtained from reference TRBV7-8 and TRBJ2-1, is as follows: GAGVSQSPRYKVAKRGQDVALRCDPISGHVSLFWYQQALGQGPEFLTYFQNEAQLDKSGLPSDRFFAERPEGSVSTLKIQRTQQEDSAVYLCASSLPTSGGASYNEQFFGPGTRLTVL.

Only a few counts were recorded for this clonotype. The chain has TRBV4-1 and TRBJ1-4; D call uncertain. Trimming pared 4 bases from V and 7 bases from J, leaving 16 bases between. The CDR3 totals 15 residues. Germline CDR1 MGHRA, CDR2 YSYEKL. The CDR3 sequence: CASSLAAGSGEKLFF. CDR3 nucleotides: TGCGCCAGCAGCCTTGCTGCGGGGAGTGGTGAAAAACTGTTTTTT.

The chain is built from TRBV6-8 and TRBJ2-1; the D gene is possibly TRBD1 (5 bases). Trimming took off 0 bases at V and 2 bases at J, with 8 bases between the two ends. The CDR3 sequence is 15 residues long. The germline V gene has CDR1 MNHGY and CDR2 SAAAGT. In DNA, the CDR3 is TGTGCCAGCAGTTACTCCAGGGTCACCTACAATGAGCAGTTCTTC. It codes for CASSYSRVTYNEQFF.

The chain couples TRBV4-1 to TRBJ1-2; D is perhaps TRBD1 (5 bases). Trimming stripped 5 bases from V and 6 bases from J, with 16 bases between. The CDR3 has 14 residues. Per germline, CDR1 MGHRA and CDR2 YSYEKL. This CDR3 is CASSLSREFDGYTF. CDR3 DNA sequence: TGCGCCAGCAGCTTAAGCAGGGAGTTCGATGGCTACACCTTC.

The chain is built from TRBV5-5 and TRBJ2-7; the match to TRBD1 covers 7 bases. CDR3 size: 12 residues. Germline assignment: CDR1 SGHKS and CDR2 YYEKEE (reference sequence). J was trimmed by 5 bases and V by 4 bases; bases with no gene match: 3. The CDR3 loop is CASSRGQDEQYF. The CDR3 nucleotides read TGTGCCAGCAGCCGCGGACAGGACGAGCAGTACTTC.

The chain is built from TRBV24-1 and TRBJ2-2; D gene ambiguous. CDR1 is KGHDR and CDR2 is SFDVKD in the germline V gene. Trimming removed 0 bases at V and 0 bases at J, with 7 bases between. CDR3 length: 16 amino acids. Here the CDR3 reads CATSDLISANTGELFF. CDR3 in DNA: TGTGCCACCAGTGATTTGATCTCAGCGAACACCGGGGAGCTGTTTTTT.

In this sample, this clonotype turned up a few times. The V call is TRBV7-6, the J call TRBJ2-1; 9 bases agree with TRBD1. CDR1 is SGHVS and CDR2 is FNYEAQ in the germline V gene. The CDR3 spans 17 residues. Unmatched junction bases numbered 9, after V lost 1 base and J lost 5 bases. CDR3 loop: CASSLEGRDREDNEQFF. The CDR3 nucleotides read TGTGCCAGCAGCTTAGAAGGCCGGGACAGGGAAGACAATGAGCAGTTCTTC.

This clonotype has only a few counts. V usage is TRBV27 and J usage is TRBJ2-3; D remains ambiguous. Trimming left V 6 bases short and J 4 bases short, with 17 bases between. The CDR3 contains 15 residues. Germline CDR1 reads MNHEY; CDR2 reads SMNVEV (reference sequence). The DNA of the CDR3 is TGTGCCAGCAGACCCCGACCCCGGAGCGCAGATACGCAGTATTTT. Protein sequence: CASRPRPRSADTQYF.

The J gene is TRBJ2-7, the V gene TRBV14, with a tentative D call TRBD1 (5 bases). V was shortened by 0 bases and J by 1 base, with 10 bases between the two germline ends. CDR1 is SGHDN, CDR2 FVKESK, per germline. The CDR3 length is 15 residues. The CDR3 nucleotides are TGTGCCAGCAGCCAAGAGTCCAGGGCATCCTACGAGCAGTACTTC. It codes for CASSQESRASYEQYF. The complete variable domain, with remaining parts taken from reference TRBV14 and TRBJ2-7, reads EAGVTQFPSHSVIEKGQTVTLRCDPISGHDNLYWYRRVMGKEIKFLLHFVKESKQDESGMPNNRFLAERTGGTYSTLKVQPAELEDSGVYFCASSQESRASYEQYFGPGTRLTVT.

This clonotype was counted a few times. The genes are TRBV2 and TRBJ2-7; D not resolved. Trimming removed 1 base at V and 3 bases at J, with 13 bases between. CDR1 and CDR2 (germline): SNHLY, FYNNEI. This CDR3 is 15 amino acids long. The CDR3 nucleotides read TGTGCCAGCAGTGAAGGGGCAGTGGATCTCTACGAGCAGTACGTC. Its translation: CASSEGAVDLYEQYV.

The chain carries TRBV5-4 and TRBJ2-6, with D perhaps TRBD1 or TRBD2 (6 bases each). V lost 4 bases and J lost 2, with 19 bases in between. Germline V CDR1 and CDR2: SGHNT, YYREEE (reference sequence). This CDR3 has 18 amino acids. CDR3 nucleotide sequence: TGTGCCAGCAGCGCAGGACCCGGGGGCGTAGCTGGGGCCAACGTCCTGACTTTC. Its protein is CASSAGPGGVAGANVLTF.

This clonotype was observed a few times. The J gene is TRBJ2-4, the V gene TRBV14; D may be TRBD1 (5 bases). The germline gives CDR1 SGHDN, CDR2 FVKESK. Trimming shortened V by 4 bases and J by 0 bases, and 10 bases separated the two germline ends. This CDR3 contains 15 residues. CDR3 region: CASSRTGLAKNIQYF. The CDR3 DNA is TGTGCCAGCAGCCGAACAGGATTAGCCAAAAACATTCAGTACTTC.

The chain is built from TRBV7-1 and TRBJ2-5; weak D call: TRBD2 (5 bases). TRBV7-1 is an ORF, and what it does is uncertain. V was shortened by 7 bases and J by 4 bases, with 19 bases between the two germline ends. The CDR3 covers 15 residues. Here the CDR3 reads CASMPGSLVVETQYF. In DNA, the CDR3 is TGTGCCAGCATGCCGGGGAGCTTGGTTGTAGAGACCCAGTACTTC.

The V and J genes are TRBV7-4 and TRBJ2-2; 7 bases fit TRBD2. The CDR3 sequence is 14 residues long. Germline-derived CDR1 and CDR2 are SGHVT and SQSDAQ. Trimming at V came to 11 bases and at J to 1 base, leaving 7 bases not matched to a gene. The CDR3 region is CAGRGGMNTGELFF. The CDR3 bases are TGTGCCGGGAGGGGCGGAATGAACACCGGGGAGCTGTTTTTT.

This clonotype occurred a few times. The gene calls are TRBV6-4 and TRBJ1-2; D is perhaps TRBD1 (5 bases). Trimming shortened V by 2 bases and J by 0 bases, and 10 bases separated the two germline ends. The CDR3 extends over 15 amino acids. Per germline, CDR1 MRHNA and CDR2 SNTAGT. The CDR3 coding sequence is TGTGCCAGCAGTGACGAGACAGCTACTAACTATGGCTACACCTTC. Its protein product is CASSDETATNYGYTF.

This clonotype showed up many times. V usage is TRBV7-2 and J usage is TRBJ2-1, with 7 bases fitting TRBD1. V shed 5 bases and J 7 bases; nucleotides not matched to a gene: 14. This CDR3 contains 16 residues. CDR1 SGHTA and CDR2 FQGNSA come from the germline V gene. The CDR3 sequence: CASSTSPDRIGNEQFF. The DNA for the CDR3 is TGTGCCAGCAGCACCTCCCCGGACAGGATTGGGAATGAGCAGTTCTTC.

The rearrangement links TRBV5-3 to TRBJ2-5; D possibly uses TRBD1 or TRBD2 (5 bases each). TRBV5-3 is an ORF, and what it does is uncertain. Trimming cost V 9 bases and J 0 bases, with 21 bases left between them. The CDR3 runs 16 residues. The CDR3 loop is CATLEGAHRYQETQYF. The CDR3 region has the DNA TGTGCCACTTTAGAGGGCGCCCACAGGTACCAAGAGACCCAGTACTTC.

This CDR3 reads CAISDGHSTDTQYF. The CDR3 bases are TGTGCCATCAGTGATGGACACAGCACAGATACGCAGTATTTT. The chain employs TRBV10-3 and TRBJ2-3; weak D call: TRBD1 (5 bases). CDR3 length: 14 residues. Germline loops: CDR1 ENHRY, CDR2 SYGVKD. The V end was cut by 3 bases, the J end by 0 bases, with 7 bases between.